These 7 T cell receptor beta chains originate from one sample sequenced in a study of blood T cell repertoires in COVID-19. The method was immunoSEQ multiplex PCR; TCRdb's version includes in-frame clones alone and lacks a portion of them. The sample shows 70,000 to 95,000 clones, roughly 88% of them seen only once. Sequencing was carried out using peripheral blood. The receptors were gathered from an elderly woman with acute or convalescent COVID-19.

The chain recombines TRBV30 with TRBJ1-1; D gene ambiguous. Germline lookup yields CDR1 GTSNPN and CDR2 SVGIG (reference sequence). The CDR3 consists of 14 residues. The V end lost 0 bases, the J end lost 7 bases, and 15 bases lay between the germline ends. As DNA, the CDR3 is TGTGCCTGGAGTGTCAGGCTGGGGAGAGGTGAAGCTTTCTTT. Translation: CAWSVRLGRGEAFF.

The chain employs TRBV11-1 and TRBJ1-2, with TRBD1 matching over 9 bases. This CDR3 comprises 13 residues. V lost 5 bases, J lost 8 bases, and 6 bases stayed unmatched. Looked up from germline, CDR1 is SGHAT and CDR2 is FQDESV (reference sequence). The chain's CDR3 is CASSRGQGKGYTF. The CDR3 coding sequence is TGTGCCAGCAGCCGGGGACAGGGTAAAGGCTACACCTTC.

The chain joins TRBV7-2 to TRBJ2-3; perhaps TRBD2 as D (7 bases). V was cut by 5 bases and J by 0 bases, with 21 bases left in between. Germline V CDR1 and CDR2: SGHTA, FQGNSA. CDR3 length: 18 residues. CDR3 in amino acids: CASSLPQLRGASTDTQYF. DNA of the CDR3: TGTGCCAGCAGCCTACCCCAACTCCGGGGGGCGAGCACAGATACGCAGTATTTT. Drawing the rest from reference TRBV7-2 and TRBJ2-3, the complete variable domain is GAGVSQSPSNKVTEKGKDVELRCDPISGHTALYWYRQSLGQGLEFLIYFQGNSAPDKSGLPSDRFSAERTGGSVSTLTIQRTQQEDSAVYLCASSLPQLRGASTDTQYFGPGTRLTVL.

V and J are TRBV5-6 and TRBJ1-1; TRBD1 might be the D (5 bases). The germline V gene encodes CDR1 SGHDT and CDR2 YYEEEE. This CDR3 has 15 residues. V dropped 3 bases and J dropped 4 bases, with 16 bases sitting between them. CDR3 DNA sequence: TGTGCCAGCAGCTATCCAGGGAATTGGAGCACTGAAGCTTTCTTT. It specifies CASSYPGNWSTEAFF. Full variable domain (remainder filled in from reference TRBV5-6 and TRBJ1-1): DAGVTQSPTHLIKTRGQQVTLRCSPKSGHDTVSWYQQALGQGPQFIFQYYEEEERQRGNFPDRFSGHQFPNYSSELNVNALLLGDSALYLCASSYPGNWSTEAFFGQGTRLTVV.

The genes are TRBV3-1 (or the pseudogene TRBV3-2) and TRBJ2-7; maybe TRBD1 (5 bases). The germline V gene has CDR1 LGHDT and CDR2 YNNKEL (reference sequence). Trimming shortened V by 1 base and J by 6 bases, and 19 bases separated the two germline ends. CDR3 length: 16 residues. CDR3 region: CASSQGQGRFTSEQYF. The CDR3 DNA follows: TGTGCCAGCAGCCAAGGGCAGGGAAGGTTTACAAGCGAGCAGTACTTC.

V gene TRBV2 combines with J gene TRBJ1-5; no firm D call. The CDR3 has 14 amino acids. The germline V gene encodes CDR1 SNHLY and CDR2 FYNNEI. V was shortened by 7 bases and J by 0 bases, with 10 bases between the two germline ends. The CDR3 DNA reads TGTGCCAGCAAGGGAGATTATAGCAATCAGCCCCAGCATTTT. Its translation is CASKGDYSNQPQHF.

CDR3 DNA: TGTGCCAGCAGCTCCGGACAGGGAACCTATGGCTACACCTTC. Its protein is CASSSGQGTYGYTF. This rearrangement joins TRBV28 to TRBJ1-2; 8 bases line up with TRBD1. Germline loops: CDR1 MDHEN, CDR2 SYDVKM. The CDR3 extends over 14 amino acids. The ends lost 6 bases at V and 4 bases at J; junction bases unmatched: 7.